The entry below describes one T cell receptor (beta chain). The antigen is unknown. The sample belongs to a study of OX40 agonist ivuxolimab in advanced cancers. About the research overall: Of the patients, three showed partial responses, one with hepatocellular carcinoma and two with cutaneous melanoma.

Study findings and constraints: More expanded clones were found, on average, in CD8+ than in CD4+ T cells.

CDR1 and CDR2 (germline): PRHDT, FYEKMQ (reference sequence). V was pared by 1 base and J by 1 base, with 7 bases between. The CDR3 contains 14 residues. The repertoire was sequenced with immunoSEQ multiplex PCR; TCRdb's copy has only in-frame clones and lacks some. The sample gives approximately 23,000 clones, approximately 84% of which show up once; 45% to 60% is in the top ten. This chain uses TRBV13 with TRBJ1-1; the D gene is possibly TRBD1 (6 bases). The material was CD4+ or CD8+ T cells sorted from blood, obtained in a trial of the OX40 agonist ivuxolimab. This sequence was found in an adult with an advanced solid tumor such as melanoma, head and neck, liver or kidney cancer. The DNA of the CDR3 is TGTGCCAGCAGCTTAGAGGGGGGGAACACTGAAGCTTTCTTT. This translates into CASSLEGGNTEAFF.